This TCR beta chain was captured in a study of blood T cell repertoires in COVID-19. Clones were sequenced by immunoSEQ multiplex PCR, and TCRdb holds only the in-frame ones, with some missing. The table records some 14,000 clones, roughly 80% of them present only once. The CDR3 contains 16 residues. The germline V gene encodes CDR1 SGHDT and CDR2 YYEEEE. The trim removed 4 bases at V and 7 bases at J, leaving 15 bases unmatched. The chain couples TRBV5-6 to TRBJ2-7; 9 bases align to TRBD1. The specimen was peripheral blood. This TCR was recovered from an elderly woman with acute or convalescent COVID-19. For the CDR3, the DNA is TGTGCCAGCAGCGCCAGGCCGGGACAGGGTATGAGGGAGCAGTACTTC. This translates into CASSARPGQGMREQYF.